This T cell receptor beta chain originates from a study of T cells in localized non-small cell lung cancer. Study-wide results and limits: The study detected a median 57 of the top 100 tumor clones in adjacent lung. Uninvolved adjacent lung had higher T cell clonality than tumor and all other tissues. Overall survival was longer when the density of T cells in the blood was higher. Without multi-region sequencing, intratumor heterogeneity could not be excluded.

Comment on this clone: Its specificity is unknown.

This CDR3 contains 14 residues. V lost 4 bases and J 3 bases, leaving 11 bases between the germline ends. Per the germline V gene, CDR1 is MGHRA and CDR2 is YSYEKL. Method: immunoSEQ multiplex PCR; TCRdb's copy keeps in-frame clones and lacks some. This repertoire shows around 25,000 clones, roughly 80% found once; its top ten account for roughly 4.5%. The TCR originated in a woman aged 40-69 years with stage I lung adenocarcinoma. This specimen consisted of peripheral blood, obtained before any cancer treatment. This chain links TRBV4-1 with TRBJ2-3, with a weak D call TRBD1 (5 bases). The CDR3 DNA follows: TGCGCCAGCAGCCCGACCAGGGAAACAGATACGCAGTATTTT. This encodes CASSPTRETDTQYF.